A selection of T cell receptor beta chains follows, all from one sample in a study of blood T cell repertoires in COVID-19. Sequencing was performed with immunoSEQ multiplex PCR; in TCRdb, only in-frame clones are kept and a portion is missing. The sample includes around 200,000 clones, about 85% of them seen just once. The sequencing sample was made of peripheral blood. The receptors shown here come from a woman of 80 years or more in a cohort sampled during active or convalescent COVID-19. The conserved cysteine and the conserved F or W are not part of the CDR3 here. Clone sizes are given selectively: once, few, many, or a class where the clone is expanded.

cdr3_aa clone_size v_call cdr3_length
ASSSGYPGETQY NA TRBV6-2/TRBV6-3 12
ASSMVEGGGTQY NA TRBV19 12
SASTVSGRAWNEQF NA TRBV20-1 14
ASSLFLGETQY NA TRBV12-3/TRBV12-4 11
ASSYSTGGNEQF many TRBV6-2/TRBV6-3 12
SASPYYESDGTGELF NA TRBV20-1 15
ASSELRQGSVNEQY NA TRBV10-1 14
ASSRLGGRDSPLH NA TRBV6-5 13
ASSQGLRNTGELF NA TRBV4-1 13
ASAFRGSACIY NA TRBV21-1 11
ASSPTDDYEQY NA TRBV5-1 11
ASNAEVYRGGYGYT NA TRBV2 14
ASSLTPVITDTQY NA TRBV7-2 13
ATSAWNRDTLQETQY once TRBV24-1 15
ASSQDRGSEQF once TRBV4-3 11
ASSLRQANIQY NA TRBV11-3 11
ASSNPQAFSYEQY once TRBV5-1 13
ASIEGQLSYGYT NA TRBV28 12
ASAGTSGRKDTQY NA TRBV2 13
ASSLRLALSGDEQF NA TRBV3-1/TRBV3-2 14
ASEKARGYGANVLT NA TRBV3-1/TRBV3-2 14
AWSRGSGRADTQY NA TRBV30 13
ASKLQEGMNTEAF NA TRBV5-1 13
SGGLAGVGTGELF NA TRBV29-1 13
AWSVDIRTDTQY NA TRBV30 12
ASSSNTGNYGYT NA TRBV27 12
ASSLAGSGGATEAF NA TRBV7-9 14
ASSQEGVVTDTQY NA TRBV4-2 13
ASSYTVSGTNYGYT NA TRBV6-2/TRBV6-3 14
SAPRTGEQF NA TRBV20-1 9
ASSYSQGGRYGYT NA TRBV5-4 13
ASSSAGQKNQETQY NA TRBV5-1 14
ASRERTAGGYT NA TRBV28 11
ASSVKAPTRFNTDTQY NA TRBV9 16
ASQSGFSTGNTIY NA TRBV6-5 13
ASSLAGQGMNTEAF NA TRBV7-2 14
ASSLSRISPLH NA TRBV7-7 11
ASSFTGNLDGYT once TRBV5-5 12
ASRPGQLNTEAF once TRBV5-4 12
ASSIVPSYYGYT NA TRBV19 12
ASTGTSRYNEQF NA TRBV3-1/TRBV3-2 12
ASSLGLAETQY NA TRBV12-3/TRBV12-4 11
SVAVAGSSYNEQF NA TRBV29-1 13
ASSQGDTEAF NA TRBV18 10
ASSLAFTRKLF NA TRBV7-8 11
ASRRDSNQPQH NA TRBV6-5 11
ASSVGGGAGNEQF NA TRBV9 13
ASSVEPGTTGYT NA TRBV9 12
ASRKRGQFTDTQY NA TRBV19 13
ASSSSGGVPYEQY once TRBV28 13
AISETFSGGNTGELF NA TRBV10-3 15
SAVDRGSSETQY NA TRBV29-1 12